The 13 T cell receptor beta chains listed next were all sequenced from one sample in a study of T cells in Graves' hyperthyroidism and ophthalmopathy. RNA transcripts served as the template for amplifying TCR beta CDR3 regions. The HTBI set primed first-round TCR CDR3 RT-PCR. TCRdb re-called the multiplex PCR reads through MiXCR, storing one row per CDR3 protein. The sample consists of hundreds of thousands of distinct CDR3 sequences, roughly 20% of them appearing once. The source material was blood. The origin of the receptors is a woman aged 45-65 years with Graves' hyperthyroidism that later progressed to Graves' ophthalmopathy.

This clonotype was recorded at least ten times. This may be a read error, as it is one base from a much larger clone. The chain recombines TRBV6-1 with TRBJ2-7, with 10 nucleotides matching TRBD1. With 6 bases clipped from V and 3 bases from J, the junction kept 5 bases outside the gene matches. The germline V gene encodes CDR1 MNHNS and CDR2 SASEGT. CDR3 length: 14 amino acids. The CDR3 reads CASRPGTGDYEQYF. In DNA form, the CDR3 reads TGTGCCAGCAGACCCGGGACAGGGGACTACGAGCAGTACTTC.

This clonotype has more than one count but fewer than ten. V gene TRBV29-1 combines with J gene TRBJ1-6; 7 nucleotides match TRBD1. The CDR3 has 13 residues. The V gene end was trimmed by 4 bases and the J gene end by 7 bases; junction bases not matched to a gene: 4. Germline V lookup: CDR1 SQVTM, CDR2 ANQGSEA. DNA for the CDR3: TGCAGCGTTGCGGAAGGGGGCAATTCACCCCTCCACTTT. Protein product: CSVAEGGNSPLHF.

This clonotype was counted a few times. The rearrangement links TRBV30 to TRBJ2-5; D might be TRBD1 (5 bases). Germline V gene data show CDR1 as GTSNPN and CDR2 as SVGIG (reference sequence). V dropped 4 bases and J dropped 3 bases, with 15 bases sitting between them. This CDR3 comprises 14 residues. The CDR3 DNA sequence: TGTGCCTGGATCAGGGAATTTGGGGAAGAGACCCAGTACTTC. This sequence encodes CAWIREFGEETQYF. The full variable domain, with the rest looked up from reference TRBV30 and TRBJ2-5, is SQTIHQWPATLVQPVGSPLSLECTVEGTSNPNLYWYRQAAGRGLQLLFYSVGIGQISSEVPQNLSASRPQDRQFILSSKKLLLSDSGFYLCAWIREFGEETQYFGPGTRLLVL.

This chain connects TRBV6-1 to TRBJ2-4, with 9 bases identical to TRBD2. CDR3 length: 18 residues. Germline assignment: CDR1 MNHNS and CDR2 SASEGT. With 5 bases clipped from V and 0 bases from J, the junction kept 11 bases outside the gene matches. CDR3 DNA: TGTGCCAGCAGTTCCCGGCAGGGGACTAGCCTAGCCAAAAACATTCAGTACTTC. It specifies CASSSRQGTSLAKNIQYF.

The V and J genes are TRBV5-1 and TRBJ1-2, with D unresolved. V was shortened by 4 bases and J by 1 base, with 11 bases between the two germline ends. The germline gives CDR1 SGHRS, CDR2 YFSETQ. This CDR3 has 14 amino acids. The CDR3: CASSPGDRNYGYTF. The CDR3 nucleotides are TGCGCCAGCAGCCCCGGGGATCGTAACTATGGCTACACCTTC.

Ten or more counts support this clonotype. The chain links TRBV30 to TRBJ1-2; D remains ambiguous. Germline V CDR1 and CDR2: GTSNPN, SVGIG (reference sequence). Trimming removed 0 bases from V and 0 bases from J, with 8 bases in between. The CDR3 length is 14 residues. In DNA, the CDR3 is TGTGCCTGGAGTGTTAGCCGTGCTAACTATGGCTACACCTTC. Its translation is CAWSVSRANYGYTF. The full variable domain, with the rest looked up from reference TRBV30 and TRBJ1-2, is SQTIHQWPATLVQPVGSPLSLECTVEGTSNPNLYWYRQAAGRGLQLLFYSVGIGQISSEVPQNLSASRPQDRQFILSSKKLLLSDSGFYLCAWSVSRANYGYTFGSGTRLTVV.

This clonotype has just a few counts. This chain links TRBV7-6 with TRBJ2-1; D is possibly TRBD2 (5 bases). CDR3 length: 13 residues. V was shortened by 1 base and J by 9 bases, with 10 bases between the two germline ends. Germline values: CDR1 SGHVS, CDR2 FNYEAQ. CDR3 sequence reads: CASSLDGSGEQFF. The CDR3 region has the DNA TGTGCCAGCAGCTTAGATGGGAGCGGTGAGCAGTTCTTC.

This clonotype has more than one count but fewer than ten. This chain uses TRBV3-1 with TRBJ1-2; 10 bases match TRBD1. Germline V gives CDR1 LGHDT, CDR2 YNNKEL (reference sequence). The CDR3 has 14 residues. After removal of 4 bases from V and 8 bases from J, the junction contained 7 bases not matched to a gene. CDR3 coding DNA: TGTGCCAGCAGCCTCCCGGACAGGGGGGAGGGCTACACCTTC. Translation: CASSLPDRGEGYTF.

This clonotype has ten or more counts. V usage is TRBV20-1 and J usage is TRBJ1-2; possible D gene TRBD1, 5 bases. The ends were cut back, 1 base at V and 1 base at J, with 10 bases in the middle. The CDR3 consists of 14 residues. The germline CDR1 and CDR2 sequences are DFQATT and SNEGSKA (reference sequence). CDR3 sequence: CSARGAGLNYGYTF. In nucleotides, the CDR3 is TGCAGTGCTAGAGGTGCAGGGCTTAACTATGGCTACACCTTC.

The chain has TRBV20-1 and TRBJ1-5; 8 bases match TRBD1. V lost 5 bases and J lost 5; bases outside the gene matches: 14. The CDR3 runs 16 residues. Germline values: CDR1 DFQATT, CDR2 SNEGSKA (reference sequence). The CDR3 is CSAGTGFSFGDQPQHF. The CDR3 nucleotides are TGCAGTGCTGGGACAGGATTTAGTTTTGGCGATCAGCCCCAGCATTTT.

This clonotype was counted a few times. The chain joins TRBV6-1 to TRBJ1-2; 7 bases agree with TRBD1. Per germline, CDR1 MNHNS and CDR2 SASEGT. J was trimmed by 0 bases and V by 7 bases; bases with no gene match: 5. The CDR3 spans 14 residues. This chain's CDR3 is CASNRQGSNYGYTF. The CDR3 DNA follows: TGTGCCAGCAACCGACAGGGATCTAACTATGGCTACACCTTC.

V is TRBV20-1 and J is TRBJ2-1; D unclear. Germline-derived CDR1 and CDR2 are DFQATT and SNEGSKA (reference sequence). V lost 0 bases, J lost 11 bases, and 8 bases lay in between. The CDR3 spans 11 residues. CDR3 DNA sequence: TGCAGTGCTAGAGATTTGCGGCAGCAGTTCTTC. Its protein is CSARDLRQQFF.

In its sample, this clonotype was seen once. The DNA of the CDR3 is TGCGCCAGCAGCTTGGCTGCAGGGGGCGTTTATTCACCCCTCCACTTT. It yields the protein CASSLAAGGVYSPLHF. The chain couples TRBV5-1 to TRBJ1-6; TRBD1 matches 8 bases. V lost 0 bases and J lost 8; bases outside the gene matches: 7. The CDR3 is 16 amino acids. Germline assignment: CDR1 SGHRS and CDR2 YFSETQ.